These T cell receptor beta chains were read from a single sample in a study of T-cell reconstitution after alpha-beta-depleted transplantation in children. MiXCR was run by TCRdb on the PCR reads, yielding one entry per CDR3 protein. The sample yields about 230,000 distinct CDR3 sequences, approximately 9.7% seen once. This specimen was PBMCs from the stem cell graft donor, taken from the stem cell graft. These receptors were obtained from a human donor who donated a stem cell graft to a child with SCID. Both conserved end residues are part of each CDR3. D genes are given only for firm matches. The size of a clone is reported for some rows only, either as once, few or many, or as a class for expanded clones.

v_call	d_call	clone_size	j_call	cdr3_aa	cdr3_nt
TRBV20-1	.	many	TRBJ2-1	CSAPAGQFTYNEQFF	TGCAGTGCCCCGGCGGGACAATTTACCTACAATGAGCAGTTCTTC
TRBV5-6	.	few	TRBJ1-1	CASSLGPGRRAEAFF	TGTGCCAGCAGCTTGGGCCCAGGGAGAAGGGCTGAAGCTTTCTTT
TRBV27	TRBD1	many	TRBJ1-6	CASSRRDRDNSPLHF	TGTGCCAGCAGCCGCCGGGACAGAGATAATTCACCCCTCCACTTT
TRBV6-5	TRBD1	many	TRBJ1-1	CASSRTGGDTEAFF	TGTGCCAGCAGTAGGACAGGGGGGGACACTGAAGCTTTCTTT
TRBV19	.	many	TRBJ1-1	CASSAGNGAFF	TGTGCCAGTAGCGCAGGTAACGGGGCTTTCTTT
TRBV20-1	.	many	TRBJ1-2	CSARPSGVVAGYTF	TGCAGTGCTAGACCATCCGGCGTAGTGGCCGGCTACACCTTC
TRBV20-1	.	few	TRBJ2-1	CSASPPSSYNEQFF	TGCAGTGCGAGCCCCCCGAGCTCCTACAATGAGCAGTTCTTC
TRBV5-5	TRBD1	many	TRBJ2-3	CASSLGSNRGLDTQYF	TGTGCCAGCAGCTTGGGATCGAACAGGGGGCTAGATACGCAGTATTTT
TRBV5-1	.	many	TRBJ2-2	CASSLLTGELFF	TGTGCCAGCAGCTTACTTACCGGGGAGCTGTTTTTT
TRBV12-3/TRBV12-4	TRBD1	.	TRBJ1-2	CASRGGGPGQRYGYTF	TGTGCCAGCAGGGGGGGGGGTCCGGGACAGAGGTATGGCTACACCTTC
TRBV28	.	many	TRBJ2-3	CASSLPTQGHTQYF	TGTGCCAGCAGTTTACCGACCCAGGGCCATACGCAGTATTTT
TRBV11-2	.	few	TRBJ2-1	CASSSFAKRTRQPNNEQFF	TGTGCCAGCAGCTCCTTTGCGAAGAGGACACGTCAGCCCAACAATGAGCAGTTCTTC
TRBV20-1	.	many	TRBJ1-3	CSASSAVENTIYF	TGCAGTGCTAGTTCGGCAGTCGAAAACACCATATATTTT
TRBV5-1	.	many	TRBJ1-1	CASSLTGTQNTEAFF	TGCGCCAGCAGCTTGACCGGGACACAGAACACTGAAGCTTTCTTT
TRBV5-6	.	many	TRBJ1-5	CASSFKQGRYSNQPQHF	TGTGCCAGCAGCTTCAAACAGGGACGTTATAGCAATCAGCCCCAGCATTTT
TRBV29-1	.	few	TRBJ2-3	CSVDTGTDTQYF	TGCAGCGTTGACACAGGGACAGATACGCAGTATTTT
TRBV7-6	.	many	TRBJ1-6	CASSPMGGNSPLHF	TGTGCCAGCAGTCCTATGGGGGGGAATTCACCCCTCCACTTT
TRBV28	TRBD2	many	TRBJ2-2	CASSVRGGRAGELFF	TGTGCCAGCAGTGTACGGGGGGGCCGCGCCGGGGAGCTGTTTTTT
TRBV7-9	.	few	TRBJ2-4	CASSLVSGGRAKNIQYF	TGTGCCAGCAGCTTAGTTTCAGGCGGACGGGCCAAAAACATTCAGTACTTC
TRBV7-3	.	many	TRBJ2-2	CASRIGPITGELFF	TGTGCCAGCAGAATTGGACCGATTACCGGGGAGCTGTTTTTT
TRBV19	.	many	TRBJ2-2	CAARAWEGGELFF	TGTGCCGCCAGAGCTTGGGAAGGCGGGGAGCTGTTTTTT
TRBV5-1	.	many	TRBJ1-1	CASSLEMGTEAFF	TGCGCCAGCAGCTTGGAGATGGGGACTGAAGCTTTCTTT
TRBV2	TRBD1	few	TRBJ2-2	CASKTTGSGELFF	TGTGCCAGCAAGACGACAGGGAGCGGGGAGCTGTTTTTT
TRBV5-6	.	.	TRBJ1-2	CASSPLNLDRAYGYTF	TGTGCCAGCAGCCCCCTGAACCTGGACAGAGCCTATGGCTACACCTTC